The 2 T cell receptor beta chains reported below all come from one sample, sequenced in a study of blood T cell repertoires in COVID-19 (TCRdb year 2020). Receptor amplification or capture employed the immunoSEQ multiplex PCR assay. The source is immuneACCESS, and TCRdb retained only in-frame sequences with V and J called. Part of the clones is not carried over; for the studies checked, unresolved V genes explain less than half of this, and the remainder is unexplained. The sample table contains hundreds of thousands of clones; only one count was recorded for about 90% of them. The ten largest clones take up roughly 1.6% of the sample. The sequenced sample was PBMCs or T cells enriched from blood (not recorded which). These receptors were taken from a woman under 30 with acute COVID-19.

This chain links TRBV28 with TRBJ1-2; 7 bases agree with TRBD1. V lost 3 bases to trimming and J lost 4 bases; unmatched junction nucleotides: 8. The CDR3 consists of 15 residues. The V gene's germline CDR1 is MDHEN and CDR2 SYDVKM. The DNA for the CDR3 is TGTGCCAGCAGTTTGAGGGGACAGCGGCCCTATGGCTACACCTTC. Translation gives CASSLRGQRPYGYTF.

The chain combines TRBV5-1 with TRBJ2-7; 7 nucleotides agree with TRBD2. In germline, CDR1 is SGHRS, CDR2 YFSETQ. V trimming: 0 bases; J trimming: 0 bases; junction bases outside the gene matches: 3. The CDR3 runs 15 residues. The CDR3 region has the DNA TGCGCCAGCAGCTTGGTCGGCGGGAGCTCCTACGAGCAGTACTTC. Its protein is CASSLVGGSSYEQYF.